The 32 T cell receptor beta chains listed next were all sequenced from one sample in a study of regulatory T cells in long-lasting Graves disease. Both iRepertoire HTBI primers and Arm-PCR of CDR3 regions were used to build the TCR beta libraries. TCRdb re-derived calls from the multiplex PCR reads in MiXCR, one entry per CDR3 protein. The sample has a few hundred thousand distinct CDR3 sequences, around 15% seen once. Documented time point: newly diagnosed GD, antithyroid drugs for less than 3 months. The authors made the TCR library using RNA they extracted from PBMCs. The data were also submitted as part of a second study, on T cells in Graves' hyperthyroidism and ophthalmopathy.

Sequencing used peripheral blood mononuclear cells (PBMCs), obtained at new diagnosis, from a patient treated with antithyroid drugs. Receptors were obtained from a woman in her 50s with Graves disease.

This clonotype was counted a few times. This sequence joins TRBV5-4 and TRBJ2-4, with D uncertain. Germline loops: CDR1 SGHNT, CDR2 YYREEE (reference sequence). With 0 bases removed from V and 6 bases from J, the gap between germline ends came to 4 bases. The CDR3 runs 12 residues. The CDR3 loop is CASSLDGNIQYF. CDR3 coding DNA: TGTGCCAGCAGCTTGGATGGAAACATTCAGTACTTC.

This clonotype came up a few times. V and J are TRBV7-6 and TRBJ2-5, with 12 bases matching TRBD1. Looked up from germline, CDR1 is SGHVS and CDR2 is FNYEAQ. With V trimmed by 4 bases and J by 5 bases, 11 bases remained unmatched. This CDR3 spans 17 amino acids. The CDR3: CASSSNNRDRGLETQYF. CDR3 in DNA: TGTGCCAGCAGCTCAAACAACCGGGACAGGGGGCTGGAGACCCAGTACTTC.

This clonotype has at least ten counts. The gene calls are TRBV10-3 and TRBJ1-1; D not resolved. This CDR3 is built from 12 residues. V lost 3 bases, J lost 2 bases, and 4 bases lay in between. Per the germline V gene, CDR1 is ENHRY and CDR2 is SYGVKD. CDR3 residues: CAISDLNTEAFF. The DNA of the CDR3 is TGTGCCATCAGTGACCTAAACACTGAAGCTTTCTTT.

A note on this clonotype: A far larger clone is a single base away, which makes a read error likely. J is TRBJ2-5 and V is TRBV7-9; D unresolved. CDR1 is SEHNR and CDR2 is FQNEAQ in the germline V gene (reference sequence). The CDR3 runs to 14 residues. With 3 bases removed from V and 11 bases from J, the gap between germline ends came to 19 bases. CDR3 sequence (DNA): TGTGCCAGCAGCTTCGCGAGACCCTACAATGAGCAGTACTTC. It specifies CASSFARPYNEQYF.

This clonotype was seen many times. V usage is TRBV29-1 and J usage is TRBJ2-1; TRBD2 matches at 9 bases. CDR1 is SQVTM, CDR2 ANQGSEA, per germline. Trimming took 2 bases from V and 2 from J; bases not matched to a gene: 1. The CDR3 length is 14 residues. DNA of the CDR3: TGCAGCGTTGAACTAGCGGGACCCTACAATGAGCAGTTCTTC. This sequence encodes CSVELAGPYNEQFF.

V and J are TRBV19 and TRBJ2-7; possible D gene TRBD1, 6 bases. V was shortened by 0 bases and J by 3 bases, with 12 bases between the two germline ends. The CDR3 runs to 15 residues. From germline, CDR1 is LNHDA and CDR2 SQIVND (reference sequence). CDR3 bases: TGTGCCAGTAGTATAGAGGGGACATCCAACTACGAGCAGTACTTC. This encodes CASSIEGTSNYEQYF.

This clonotype was observed many times. V gene TRBV7-9 combines with J gene TRBJ2-7, with unresolved D. Trimming pared 4 bases from V and 7 bases from J, leaving 17 bases between. Germline-derived CDR1 and CDR2 are SEHNR and FQNEAQ (reference sequence). The CDR3 runs to 14 residues. The CDR3: CASSSLLVNVEQYF. The CDR3 DNA reads as TGTGCCAGCAGCTCGCTGCTAGTTAATGTTGAGCAGTACTTC.

This clonotype turned up a few times. CDR3 nucleotide sequence: TGTGCCATCAGTGAGGAGGATAATAGAAATTCACCCCTCCACTTT. This codes for CAISEEDNRNSPLHF. The chain employs TRBV10-3 and TRBJ1-6; D not certain. Looked up from germline, CDR1 is ENHRY and CDR2 is SYGVKD. The V end was cut by 2 bases, the J end by 7 bases, with 12 bases between. This CDR3 region has 15 residues.

The J gene is TRBJ2-7, the V gene TRBV27; 10 bases are shared with TRBD2. This CDR3 region has 15 residues. J lost 2 bases, V lost 3 bases, and 4 bases had no gene match. The germline V gene has CDR1 MNHEY and CDR2 SMNVEV (reference sequence). For the CDR3, the DNA is TGTGCCAGCAGTTTTACTAGCGGGGCCCCCTACGAGCAGTACTTC. Translated, it gives CASSFTSGAPYEQYF.

V usage is TRBV5-4 and J usage is TRBJ1-1; the match to TRBD1 covers 7 bases. The CDR3 is 14 amino acids. CDR1 and CDR2 (germline): SGHNT, YYREEE (reference sequence). The junction had 2 bases not matched to a gene; V was cut back by 0 bases and J by 3 bases. This CDR3 reads CASSLDTGDTEAFF. CDR3 bases: TGTGCCAGCAGCTTGGACACAGGGGACACTGAAGCTTTCTTT. The entire variable domain, with the rest obtained from reference TRBV5-4 and TRBJ1-1, is as follows: ETGVTQSPTHLIKTRGQQVTLRCSSQSGHNTVSWYQQALGQGPQFIFQYYREEENGRGNFPPRFSGLQFPNYSSELNVNALELDDSALYLCASSLDTGDTEAFFGQGTRLTVV.

This clonotype came up a few times. CDR3 region: CASSSGQGANSPLHF. CDR3 bases: TGCGCCAGCAGCTCGGGACAGGGAGCGAATTCACCCCTCCACTTT. The chain recombines TRBV5-1 with TRBJ1-6; 9 nucleotides match TRBD1. This CDR3 has 15 residues. The junction had 5 bases not matched to a gene; V was cut back by 3 bases and J by 7 bases. Looked up from germline, CDR1 is SGHRS and CDR2 is YFSETQ.

The CDR3 DNA reads as TGCAGTGCTAGGGACATACCGAACACTGAAGCTTTCTTT. Its translation: CSARDIPNTEAFF. The gene calls are TRBV20-1 and TRBJ1-1; a weak D match, TRBD1 (5 bases). Trimming shortened V by 3 bases and J by 1 base, and 9 bases separated the two germline ends. Germline V gene sequence: CDR1 DFQATT, CDR2 SNEGSKA (reference sequence). The CDR3 spans 13 residues.

The V call is TRBV19, the J call TRBJ1-6; a weak D match, TRBD1 (6 bases). Trimming shortened V by 7 bases and J by 3 bases, and 10 bases separated the two germline ends. The V gene's germline CDR1 is LNHDA and CDR2 SQIVND (reference sequence). The CDR3 is 14 residues long. The CDR3 reads CASKGDLYNSPLHF. In nucleotides, the CDR3 is TGTGCCAGTAAGGGGGACCTCTATAATTCACCCCTCCACTTT.

This clonotype has at least ten counts. In nucleotides, the CDR3 is TGTGCCAGCAGTTCGGGACAGGGGGCTGTTGAAAAACTGTTTTTT. Protein: CASSSGQGAVEKLFF. This sequence joins TRBV28 and TRBJ1-4, with 12 bases that match TRBD1. The CDR3 loop spans 15 amino acids. Germline CDR1 is MDHEN and CDR2 is SYDVKM. V dropped 4 bases and J dropped 7; count of bases not matched to a gene: 4.

The chain joins TRBV30 to TRBJ2-4, with D uncertain. The CDR3 runs to 13 residues. CDR1 GTSNPN and CDR2 SVGIG come from the germline V gene (reference sequence). Deletions cut 4 bases from V and 3 bases from J, with 10 bases between. Written as DNA, the CDR3 is TGTGCCTGGAAGGAGCCAAGCAAAAACATTCAGTACTTC. This gives the protein CAWKEPSKNIQYF.

Many counts were recorded for this clonotype. The chain combines TRBV20-1 with TRBJ2-7, with 9 positions matching TRBD2. Germline trimming cut 0 bases from V and 2 bases from J; bases unmatched to any gene: 5. The CDR3 is made up of 15 amino acids. CDR1 DFQATT and CDR2 SNEGSKA come from the germline V gene (reference sequence). The CDR3 DNA reads as TGCAGTGCTAGAGATCCAGTAGCGGGAGCCTACGAGCAGTACTTC. Translating gives CSARDPVAGAYEQYF.

Notes on this clonotype: A much larger clonotype is one base distant, so this may be a read error. The chain uses TRBV10-3 and TRBJ1-1; possible D gene TRBD1, 6 bases. Germline CDR1 is ENHRY and CDR2 is SYGVKD. Trimming took 8 bases from V and 2 from J, leaving 18 bases between them. This CDR3 region has 15 residues. CDR3 amino acids: CAIGQPGGANTEAFF. The CDR3 DNA is TGTGCCATCGGACAACCGGGGGGGGCTAACACTGAAGCTTTCTTT.

This clonotype was seen repeatedly, ten times or more. The rearrangement joins TRBV12-3 or TRBV12-4 to TRBJ1-2, with no clear D. The V end lost 3 bases, the J end lost 6 bases, and 17 bases lay between the germline ends. The CDR3 spans 15 residues. DNA for the CDR3: TGTGCCAGCAGTTTGCCCACCTGGAGGGCTCATGGCTACACCTTC. Translation: CASSLPTWRAHGYTF.

Worth noting for this clonotype: One base away lies a much larger clone, so this may be a sequencing read error. The chain uses TRBV7-2 and TRBJ1-1; 7 nucleotides line up with TRBD1. From germline, CDR1 is SGHTA and CDR2 FQGNSA. The CDR3 totals 15 residues. The J segment lost 1 base and the V segment lost 1 base, leaving 3 bases of the junction unmatched. The CDR3 DNA is TGTACCAGCAGCTTAGAGGGACAGCGGAACACTGAAGCTTTCTTT. It specifies CTSSLEGQRNTEAFF.

In this sample, this clonotype turned up a few times. The V call is TRBV30, the J call TRBJ2-3; TRBD1 matches 12 bases. The germline V gene has CDR1 GTSNPN and CDR2 SVGIG (reference sequence). The CDR3 is 13 residues long. Unmatched junction bases numbered 3, after V lost 3 bases and J lost 8 bases. The CDR3 protein is CAWRGTGGSTQYF. The CDR3 DNA reads TGTGCCTGGAGGGGGACAGGGGGCAGTACGCAGTATTTT.

The chain combines TRBV2 with TRBJ2-1; D not resolved. CDR1 and CDR2 from the germline V gene are SNHLY and FYNNEI. CDR3 length: 13 residues. The CDR3 here is CAVRSGNYNEQFF. The CDR3 DNA is TGTGCAGTCCGGTCCGGAAACTACAATGAGCAGTTCTTC. Combining the CDR3 with reference TRBV2 and TRBJ2-1 gives the whole variable domain EPEVTQTPSHQVTQMGQEVILRCVPISNHLYFYWYRQILGQKVEFLVSFYNNEISEKSEIFDDQFSVERPDGSNFTLKIRSTKLEDSAMYFCAVRSGNYNEQFFGPGTRLTVL.

The chain employs TRBV4-2 and TRBJ1-4; no clear D. This CDR3 comprises 15 residues. Germline CDR1 reads LGHNA; CDR2 reads YNFKEQ. The V end was cut by 0 bases, the J end by 4 bases, with 9 bases between. In DNA, the CDR3 is TGTGCCAGCAGCCAAGACACGGGTAATAATGAAAAACTGTTTTTT. Translated, it gives CASSQDTGNNEKLFF.

This clonotype was found many times. As DNA, the CDR3 is TGTGCCAGCGAAGGTTTGGCGGGAGTAGACAATGAGCAGTTCTTC. It translates to CASEGLAGVDNEQFF. This sequence joins TRBV6-2 or TRBV6-3 and TRBJ2-1, with 7 bases that match TRBD2. The CDR3 extends over 15 amino acids. The trim removed 8 bases at V and 5 bases at J, leaving 12 bases unmatched. CDR1 is MNHEY and CDR2 is SVGEGT in the germline V gene.

This clonotype was seen repeatedly, ten times or more. CDR3 amino acids: CASRPGLAGYNEQFF. In nucleotides, the CDR3 is TGTGCCAGCAGGCCCGGACTAGCGGGCTACAATGAGCAGTTCTTC. The chain employs TRBV6-1 and TRBJ2-1, with 11 bases matching TRBD2. CDR3 length: 15 amino acids. The trim removed 6 bases at V and 3 bases at J, leaving 4 bases unmatched. Per the germline V gene, CDR1 is MNHNS and CDR2 is SASEGT.

V and J are TRBV3-1 and TRBJ2-1; D perhaps matches TRBD2 (6 bases). CDR1 is LGHDT and CDR2 is YNNKEL in the germline V gene (reference sequence). This CDR3 comprises 13 residues. Trimming cost V 2 bases and J 9 bases, with 11 bases left between them. The CDR3 nucleotides are TGTGCCAGCAGCCAAAGCGGGCTTCCTGAGCAGTTCTTC. It is translated as CASSQSGLPEQFF.

The V and J genes are TRBV30 and TRBJ1-1; 7 positions agree with TRBD1. The V and J ends lost 8 bases and 4 bases, in that order; junction bases with no gene match: 7. CDR1 and CDR2 (germline): GTSNPN, SVGIG (reference sequence). CDR3 length: 12 residues. CDR3 sequence (DNA): TGTGCCGGCAACAGGGGATCCACTGAAGCTTTCTTT. The encoded protein is CAGNRGSTEAFF.

The CDR3 DNA reads TGTGCCATCAGTGATCTGGGTGGGATCCTCCGCTACGAGCAGTACTTC. Its translation is CAISDLGGILRYEQYF. The chain joins TRBV10-3 to TRBJ2-7, with unresolved D. V shed 3 bases and J shed 3 bases, with 18 bases lying between them. CDR3 length equals 16 residues. CDR1 is ENHRY and CDR2 is SYGVKD in the germline V gene.

This clonotype was observed many times. The chain couples TRBV6-9 to TRBJ1-1, with D hard to call. The CDR3 has 14 residues. Between the trimmed V and J ends, which lost 4 bases and 7 bases, there was a span of 16 bases. Germline CDR1 is MNHGY and CDR2 is SVAAGI. CDR3 region: CASSSALDGSEAFF. CDR3 nucleotide sequence: TGTGCCAGCAGTTCCGCCTTGGACGGCAGTGAAGCTTTCTTT.

The chain employs TRBV7-3 and TRBJ2-2, with D maybe TRBD2 (6 bases). The CDR3 length is 15 residues. The germline CDR1 and CDR2 sequences are SGHTA and FQGTGA. Trimming removed 3 bases at V and 3 bases at J, with 11 bases between. This CDR3 is CASSLGLPDTGELFF. CDR3 DNA sequence: TGTGCCAGCAGCTTGGGACTCCCAGACACCGGGGAGCTGTTTTTT.

The chain links TRBV7-3 to TRBJ2-1, with 9 bases fitting TRBD1. With V trimmed by 5 bases and J by 4 bases, 6 bases remained unmatched. This CDR3 contains 15 residues. Germline lookup yields CDR1 SGHTA and CDR2 FQGTGA. CDR3: CASSRTGARYNEQFF. CDR3 DNA: TGTGCCAGCAGCAGGACAGGGGCCAGATACAATGAGCAGTTCTTC.

This sequence joins TRBV27 and TRBJ2-1; 8 positions agree with TRBD2. V shed 7 bases, J shed 9 bases, and the junction held 8 bases outside the gene matches. The CDR3 sequence is 13 residues long. Germline V gene data show CDR1 as MNHEY and CDR2 as SMNVEV (reference sequence). The CDR3 protein is CASTAGGPGEQFF. The CDR3, as DNA: TGTGCCAGCACCGCGGGAGGCCCCGGTGAGCAGTTCTTC.

This clonotype has just a few counts. The J gene is TRBJ2-2, the V gene TRBV6-4; D may be TRBD1 (5 bases). From germline, CDR1 is MRHNA and CDR2 SNTAGT. V was clipped by 4 bases and J by 3 bases, with 15 bases between them. The CDR3 sequence is 16 residues long. CDR3 nucleotide sequence: TGTGCCAGCAGTGCTCTGGGGCTGGGATACACCGGGGAGCTGTTTTTT. Translated, it gives CASSALGLGYTGELFF.